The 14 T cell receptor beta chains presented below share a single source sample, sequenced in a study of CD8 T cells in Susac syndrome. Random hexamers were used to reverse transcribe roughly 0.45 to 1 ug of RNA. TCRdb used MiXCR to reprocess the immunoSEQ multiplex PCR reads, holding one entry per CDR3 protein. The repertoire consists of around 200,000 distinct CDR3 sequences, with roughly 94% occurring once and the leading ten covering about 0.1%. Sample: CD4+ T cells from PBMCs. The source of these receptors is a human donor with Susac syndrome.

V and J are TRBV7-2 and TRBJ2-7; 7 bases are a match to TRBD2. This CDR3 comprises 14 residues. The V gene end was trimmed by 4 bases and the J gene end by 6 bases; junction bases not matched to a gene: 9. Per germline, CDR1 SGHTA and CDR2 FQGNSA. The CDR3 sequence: CASSSRTGRGEQYF. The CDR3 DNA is TGTGCCAGCAGCTCTAGGACTGGGAGGGGCGAGCAGTACTTC.

CDR3 loop: CASSLNPAGGGTDTQYF. The CDR3 region has the DNA TGTGCCAGCAGCTTAAACCCAGCGGGAGGTGGAACAGATACGCAGTATTTT. The chain uses TRBV7-2 and TRBJ2-3, with TRBD2 matching 9 bases. Germline CDR1 is SGHTA and CDR2 is FQGNSA. Germline trimming cut 2 bases from V and 3 bases from J; bases unmatched to any gene: 9. CDR3 length equals 17 residues.

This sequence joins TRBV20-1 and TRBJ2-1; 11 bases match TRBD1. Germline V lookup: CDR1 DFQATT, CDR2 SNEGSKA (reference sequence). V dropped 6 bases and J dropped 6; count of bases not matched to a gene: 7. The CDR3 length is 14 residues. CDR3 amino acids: CSATGTGGPNEQFF. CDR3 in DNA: TGCAGTGCAACCGGGACAGGGGGTCCCAATGAGCAGTTCTTC.

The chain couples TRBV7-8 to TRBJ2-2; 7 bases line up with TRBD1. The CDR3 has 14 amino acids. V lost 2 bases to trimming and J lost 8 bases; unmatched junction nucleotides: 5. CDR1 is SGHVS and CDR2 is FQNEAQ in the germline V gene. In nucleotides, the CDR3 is TGTGCCAGCAGCTTACTACGGACAGGAGGGGAGCTGTTTTTT. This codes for CASSLLRTGGELFF.

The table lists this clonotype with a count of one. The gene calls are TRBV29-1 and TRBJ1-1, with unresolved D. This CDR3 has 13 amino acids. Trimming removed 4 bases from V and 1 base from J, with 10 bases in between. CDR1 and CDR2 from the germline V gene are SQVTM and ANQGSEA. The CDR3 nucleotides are TGCAGCGTTGGTGGCAGACAGAACACTGAAGCTTTCTTT. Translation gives CSVGGRQNTEAFF.

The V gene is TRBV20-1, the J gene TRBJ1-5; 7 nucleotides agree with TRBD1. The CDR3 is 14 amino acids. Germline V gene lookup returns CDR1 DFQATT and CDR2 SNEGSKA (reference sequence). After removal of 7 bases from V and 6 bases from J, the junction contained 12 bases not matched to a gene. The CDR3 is CSVYRDSSGQPQHF. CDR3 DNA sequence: TGCAGTGTTTACAGGGACAGTAGCGGTCAGCCCCAGCATTTT.

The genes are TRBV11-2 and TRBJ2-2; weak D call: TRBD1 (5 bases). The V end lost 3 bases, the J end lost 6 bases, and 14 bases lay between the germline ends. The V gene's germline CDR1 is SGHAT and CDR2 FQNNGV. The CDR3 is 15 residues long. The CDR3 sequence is CASSFLGGASGELFF. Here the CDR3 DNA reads TGTGCCAGCAGCTTCCTAGGTGGGGCGTCCGGGGAGCTGTTTTTT.

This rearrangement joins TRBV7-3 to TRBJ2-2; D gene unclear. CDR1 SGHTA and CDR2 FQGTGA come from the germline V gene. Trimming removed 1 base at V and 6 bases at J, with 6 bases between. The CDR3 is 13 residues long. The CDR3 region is CASSLILSGELFF. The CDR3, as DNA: TGTGCCAGCAGCTTAATCCTTTCCGGGGAGCTGTTTTTT.

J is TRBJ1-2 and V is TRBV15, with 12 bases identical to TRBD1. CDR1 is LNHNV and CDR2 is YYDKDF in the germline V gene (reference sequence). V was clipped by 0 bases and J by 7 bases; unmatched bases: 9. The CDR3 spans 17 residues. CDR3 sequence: CATSREKKGQGARGYTF. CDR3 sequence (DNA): TGTGCCACCAGCAGAGAGAAGAAGGGACAGGGGGCCCGTGGCTACACCTTC.

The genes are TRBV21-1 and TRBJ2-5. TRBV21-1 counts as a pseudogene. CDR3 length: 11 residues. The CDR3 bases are TGTGCCAGCAGCAACCTGGAGACCCAGTACTTC. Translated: CASSNLETQYF.

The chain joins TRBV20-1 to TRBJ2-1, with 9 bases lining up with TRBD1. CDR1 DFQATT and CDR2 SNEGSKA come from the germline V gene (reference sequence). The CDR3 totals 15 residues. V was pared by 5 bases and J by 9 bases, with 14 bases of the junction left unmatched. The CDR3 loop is CSAPHGTGYNGEQFF. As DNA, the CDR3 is TGCAGTGCTCCCCACGGGACAGGGTATAACGGTGAGCAGTTCTTC.

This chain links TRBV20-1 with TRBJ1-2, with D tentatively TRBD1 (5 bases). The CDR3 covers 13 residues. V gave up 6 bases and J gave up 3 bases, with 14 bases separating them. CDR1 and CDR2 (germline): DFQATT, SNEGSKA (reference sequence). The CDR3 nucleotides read TGCAGTGCCAAACCCGGGACGGACTATGGCTACACCTTC. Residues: CSAKPGTDYGYTF.

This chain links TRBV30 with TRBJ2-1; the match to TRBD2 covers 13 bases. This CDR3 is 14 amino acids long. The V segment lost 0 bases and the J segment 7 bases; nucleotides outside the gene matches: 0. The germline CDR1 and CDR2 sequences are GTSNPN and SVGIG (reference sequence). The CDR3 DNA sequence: TGTGCCTGGAGTGTACTAGCGGGAGGGAATGAGCAGTTCTTC. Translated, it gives CAWSVLAGGNEQFF.

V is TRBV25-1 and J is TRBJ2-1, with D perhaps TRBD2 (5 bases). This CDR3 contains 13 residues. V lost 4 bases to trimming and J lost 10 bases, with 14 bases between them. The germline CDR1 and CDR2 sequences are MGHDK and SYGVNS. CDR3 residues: CASSARTSSEQFF. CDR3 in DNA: TGTGCCAGCAGTGCCCGGACCTCTAGCGAGCAGTTCTTC.